The T cell receptor beta chain under discussion was sequenced for a study of tumor-infiltrating lymphocytes in oesophageal squamous cell carcinoma. CDR3 length: 15 residues. From germline, CDR1 is SGHTA and CDR2 FQGNSA. TCRdb reprocessed the PCR reads via MiXCR and lists one record per CDR3 protein. The table includes 18,000 or so distinct CDR3 sequences, about 42% detected once. V gene TRBV7-2 combines with J gene TRBJ2-7; D perhaps matches TRBD2 (6 bases). The J call may be mistaken, given a closer DNA end match to TRBJ2-1. This sequence originates from a female donor with esophageal squamous cell carcinoma. Sequencing was performed on normal esophageal tissue next to the tumor. CDR3 DNA: TGTGCCAGCAGCCAAGGGTCTAGCGAATACAATGAGCAGTTCTTC. Amino acids: CASSQGSSEYNEQFF.